This entry lists 9 T cell receptor beta chains sequenced from one sample in a study. TCRdb reprocessed the RT-PCR reads via MiXCR and lists one record per CDR3 protein. The sample has more than 600,000 distinct CDR3 sequences; over 12% are singletons. Sequenced: memory CD4+ T cells from blood. These receptors originate from a female donor in good health, serving as a healthy control.

This clonotype was observed at least ten times. The chain joins TRBV7-2 to TRBJ2-2, with D tentatively TRBD2 (5 bases). This CDR3 spans 14 amino acids. Germline values: CDR1 SGHTA, CDR2 FQGNSA. V shed 6 bases and J shed 2 bases, with 10 bases lying between them. In DNA, the CDR3 is TGTGCCAGCAGTTCGGGGTTAAACACCGGGGAGCTGTTTTTT. Protein sequence: CASSSGLNTGELFF.

This clonotype occurred a few times. The J gene is TRBJ2-5, the V gene TRBV6-6; D not resolved. From germline, CDR1 is MNHNY and CDR2 SVGAGI (reference sequence). The CDR3 is 12 amino acids. Trimming shortened V by 8 bases and J by 1 base, and 8 bases separated the two germline ends. For the CDR3, the DNA is TGTGCCAGCTCGGGCTTCCAAGAGACCCAGTACTTC. Translating it yields CASSGFQETQYF.

This clonotype was seen repeatedly, ten times or more. The CDR3 loop reads CASSFGGGYNSPLHF. In DNA form, the CDR3 reads TGTGCCAGCAGTTTTGGAGGGGGGTATAATTCACCCCTCCACTTT. The V call is TRBV28, the J call TRBJ1-6, with a weak D call TRBD1 (6 bases). Looked up from germline, CDR1 is MDHEN and CDR2 is SYDVKM. The CDR3 is 15 residues long. The ends were cut back, 3 bases at V and 4 bases at J, with 10 bases in the middle.

This clonotype came up a few times. J is TRBJ2-7 and V is TRBV20-1; possible D gene TRBD1, 6 bases. CDR1 DFQATT and CDR2 SNEGSKA come from the germline V gene (reference sequence). The CDR3 is 14 residues long. Trimming took off 0 bases at V and 0 bases at J, with 9 bases between the two ends. CDR3 sequence: CSARDGGYSYEQYF. CDR3 nucleotide sequence: TGCAGTGCTAGAGATGGGGGCTACTCCTACGAGCAGTACTTC.

This clonotype has a count of ten or more. This chain links TRBV7-2 with TRBJ2-7, with 10 bases matching TRBD2. After removal of 6 bases from V and 7 bases from J, the junction contained 9 bases not matched to a gene. The length of the CDR3 is 14 residues. The germline V gene has CDR1 SGHTA and CDR2 FQGNSA. CDR3 coding DNA: TGTGCCAGCAGACAGGGGGTAGCGGGAGGTGAGCAGTACTTC. Its translation: CASRQGVAGGEQYF.

This clonotype was picked up many times. This rearrangement joins TRBV6-2 or TRBV6-3 to TRBJ1-5; D perhaps matches TRBD1 (6 bases). Germline CDR1 MNHEY, CDR2 SVGEGT. V lost 4 bases and J lost 9, with 16 bases in between. CDR3 length: 14 residues. The CDR3 region is CASSSDRPGRPQHF. CDR3 nucleotides: TGTGCCAGCAGTTCCGACAGGCCGGGTAGGCCCCAGCATTTT.

The chain employs TRBV9 and TRBJ2-1; 8 bases map to TRBD2. This CDR3 is 16 amino acids long. Germline loops: CDR1 SGDLS, CDR2 YYNGEE. The ends lost 4 bases at V and 4 bases at J; junction bases unmatched: 10. As DNA, the CDR3 is TGTGCCAGCAGCTTTGGTACCGGGACTAGATACAATGAGCAGTTCTTC. Its translation: CASSFGTGTRYNEQFF.

The table lists this clonotype with a few counts. The chain carries TRBV5-1 and TRBJ1-2; a possible D gene is TRBD1 (5 bases). Trimming pared 0 bases from V and 8 bases from J, leaving 17 bases between. This CDR3 comprises 15 residues. Germline CDR1 is SGHRS and CDR2 is YFSETQ. The CDR3 protein is CASSLAGDGDRGYTF. The CDR3, as DNA: TGCGCCAGCAGCTTGGCCGGCGACGGAGACAGAGGCTACACCTTC.

V usage is TRBV7-9 and J usage is TRBJ2-3; D not resolved. Germline V gives CDR1 SEHNR, CDR2 FQNEAQ (reference sequence). V lost 5 bases and J lost 8, with 11 bases in between. The CDR3 is made up of 12 amino acids. In nucleotides, the CDR3 is TGTGCCAGCAGCCCTCATGGGCGTACGCAGTATTTT. The encoded protein is CASSPHGRTQYF.